This TCR beta chain derives from a study of molecular identifiers for immune sequencing clone quantification. Broader study findings: Clones carrying above 20 RNA copies accounted for over 98% of effector molecules, under 1% in naive cells.

V was clipped by 5 bases and J by 2 bases; unmatched bases: 15. The germline CDR1 and CDR2 sequences are MNHEY and SMNVEV (reference sequence). This CDR3 comprises 19 residues. From 20,000 to 1,000,000 sorted cells, naive CD8 libraries were generated with 10%, 30% or 50% RNA. Using a CD8+CD4-CCR7+CD45RA+ phenotype, naive CD8 T cells were sorted. The authors built bulk TCR libraries by previously described methods with listed TCR primers. A single record per CDR3 protein comes from TCRdb applying MiXCR to the PCR reads. The data contain about 65,000 distinct CDR3 sequences, less than 20% of them seen just once; the ten biggest clones take up 1.4% to 1.5%. This clonotype was counted ten times or more. What it binds is not known.

The TCR sequence derives from a human donor in good health. Some libraries in this study had Jurkat cell RNA spiked in. The gene calls are TRBV27 and TRBJ2-2; 9 nucleotides agree with TRBD1. The source material was naive CD8+ T cells from blood, with Jurkat cell RNA spiked in. Subset meaning: FACS-sorted CD8+CD4-CCR7+CD45RA+ naive T cells. CDR3 nucleotides: TGTGCCAGCAGTCTATACCCCGGGACAGGGACGATTAACACCGGGGAGCTGTTTTTT. Translation gives CASSLYPGTGTINTGELFF.